This paragraph covers one TCR beta chain sequence. This specimen belongs to a study of T cell responses to AZD1222 COVID-19 vaccine. Sequencing used immunoSEQ multiplex PCR; TCRdb keeps in-frame clones, though not all of them. The table shows about 86,000 clones, with 88% occurring only once. From germline, CDR1 is LNHDA and CDR2 SQIVND (reference sequence). Trimming took 5 bases from V and 0 from J, leaving 17 bases between them. CDR3 length equals 17 residues. This chain links TRBV19 with TRBJ1-5; D is perhaps TRBD1 (6 bases). Specimen: peripheral blood, collected 28 days after the second AZD1222 dose. The source of this sequence is an adult who received the AZD1222 COVID-19 vaccine. This CDR3 reads CASSGTKAGGSNQPQHF. The CDR3 DNA sequence: TGTGCCAGTAGTGGGACAAAGGCCGGAGGTAGCAATCAGCCCCAGCATTTT.